The 15 T cell receptor beta chains below come from one sample, sequenced in a study of blood T cell repertoires in COVID-19. The method was immunoSEQ multiplex PCR; TCRdb's version includes in-frame clones alone and lacks a portion of them. The sample consists of tens of thousands of clones, about four fifths of them appearing once. Sample: peripheral blood. The receptors derive from a man aged 50-60 years with acute or convalescent COVID-19.

The rearrangement links TRBV21-1 to TRBJ2-7; the tabulated D call, TRBD2, remains unverified against the DNA. TRBV21-1 constitutes a pseudogene. The CDR3 contains 19 residues. CDR3: CASKGQSYGTSGRTHEQYF. CDR3 coding DNA: TGTGCCAGCAAGGGACAGAGCTACGGGACTAGCGGGAGGACCCACGAGCAGTACTTC.

In its sample, this clone is medium-sized. V usage is TRBV9 and J usage is TRBJ2-7, with D possibly matching TRBD1 (5 bases). The CDR3 length is 13 residues. The V and J ends lost 4 bases and 6 bases respectively, with 14 bases between them. Germline V gene lookup returns CDR1 SGDLS and CDR2 YYNGEE. CDR3 residues: CASSPQGSTEQYF. The CDR3, as DNA: TGTGCCAGCAGCCCCCAGGGTAGCACCGAGCAGTACTTC.

The V call is TRBV19, the J call TRBJ2-5; TRBD2 matches 9 bases. The CDR3 spans 15 residues. CDR1 and CDR2 from the germline V gene are LNHDA and SQIVND (reference sequence). V was clipped by 3 bases and J by 3 bases; unmatched bases: 5. The CDR3 DNA is TGTGCCAGTAGTATCCCCGCTAGCGGGAAAGAGACCCAGTACTTC. Its protein product is CASSIPASGKETQYF.

The V and J genes are TRBV9 and TRBJ2-5; D possibly corresponds to TRBD2 (6 bases). CDR1 SGDLS and CDR2 YYNGEE come from the germline V gene. With 0 bases removed from V and 4 bases from J, the gap between germline ends came to 13 bases. The CDR3 runs to 15 residues. The CDR3 DNA reads TGTGCCAGCAGCGTAGGGGGGGTTGGAATAGAGACCCAGTACTTC. Encoded protein: CASSVGGVGIETQYF.

This clone came up once. The J gene is TRBJ1-4, the V gene TRBV9, with 7 bases that match TRBD1. Trimming cost V 3 bases and J 6 bases; bases outside gene matches: 8. The CDR3 loop spans 15 amino acids. The germline CDR1 and CDR2 sequences are SGDLS and YYNGEE. CDR3 loop: CASSGSGGSDEKLFF. The CDR3 coding sequence is TGTGCCAGCAGCGGTTCAGGGGGGTCGGATGAAAAACTGTTTTTT. The whole variable domain, remainder taken from reference TRBV9 and TRBJ1-4, is DSGVTQTPKHLITATGQRVTLRCSPRSGDLSVYWYQQSLDQGLQFLIQYYNGEERAKGNILERFSAQQFPDLHSELNLSSLELGDSALYFCASSGSGGSDEKLFFGSGTQLSVL.

The J gene is TRBJ2-2, the V gene TRBV5-1, with 10 nucleotides matching TRBD1. In germline, CDR1 is SGHRS, CDR2 YFSETQ. J gave up 1 base and V 3 bases, and 3 bases lay outside the gene matches. The CDR3 spans 16 residues. CDR3 sequence: CASSSRDRGNTGELFF. The CDR3 DNA reads TGCGCCAGCAGCTCCCGGGACAGGGGGAACACCGGGGAGCTGTTTTTT. The full variable domain, rest sourced from reference TRBV5-1 and TRBJ2-2, is KAGVTQTPRYLIKTRGQQVTLSCSPISGHRSVSWYQQTPGQGLQFLFEYFSETQRNKGNFPGRFSGRQFSNSRSEMNVSTLELGDSALYLCASSSRDRGNTGELFFGEGSRLTVL.

The chain is built from TRBV6-5 and TRBJ1-5, with TRBD1 matching 7 bases. CDR1 and CDR2 from the germline V gene are MNHEY and SVGAGI. The J segment lost 4 bases and the V segment lost 6 bases, leaving 3 bases of the junction unmatched. CDR3 size: 13 residues. The CDR3 sequence: CASRKQGNQPQHF. CDR3 nucleotides: TGTGCCAGCAGAAAACAGGGGAATCAGCCCCAGCATTTT.

V is TRBV19 and J is TRBJ1-1, with D maybe TRBD1 (6 bases). The CDR3 runs 14 residues. Germline lookup yields CDR1 LNHDA and CDR2 SQIVND (reference sequence). V lost 3 bases and J 6 bases, leaving 14 bases between the germline ends. The CDR3 here is CASSMSGQIAEAFF. The CDR3 coding sequence is TGTGCCAGTAGTATGTCTGGACAGATTGCTGAAGCTTTCTTT.

V and J are TRBV9 and TRBJ2-3; D is uncertain. Per germline, CDR1 SGDLS and CDR2 YYNGEE. This CDR3 spans 14 amino acids. V was cut by 0 bases and J by 0 bases, with 5 bases left in between. CDR3 DNA: TGTGCCAGCAGCGTAGGTAGTAGCACAGATACGCAGTATTTT. Encoded protein: CASSVGSSTDTQYF. Full variable domain (remainder filled in from reference TRBV9 and TRBJ2-3): DSGVTQTPKHLITATGQRVTLRCSPRSGDLSVYWYQQSLDQGLQFLIQYYNGEERAKGNILERFSAQQFPDLHSELNLSSLELGDSALYFCASSVGSSTDTQYFGPGTRLTVL.

The chain links TRBV27 to TRBJ2-1, with 7 bases lining up with TRBD1. From germline, CDR1 is MNHEY and CDR2 SMNVEV (reference sequence). The CDR3 length is 14 residues. V lost 6 bases, J lost 4 bases, and 6 bases stayed unmatched. In nucleotides, the CDR3 is TGTGCCAGCAGAACCCTGACAGGGTACAATGAGCAGTTCTTC. Translating gives CASRTLTGYNEQFF.

This chain links TRBV6-4 with TRBJ2-5; the match to TRBD1 covers 7 bases. This CDR3 comprises 13 residues. With V trimmed by 8 bases and J by 3 bases, 6 bases remained unmatched. Germline CDR1 reads MRHNA; CDR2 reads SNTAGT. The CDR3 is CASSPTGEETQYF. CDR3 nucleotide sequence: TGTGCCAGCTCGCCTACAGGGGAAGAGACCCAGTACTTC.

The rearrangement links TRBV10-1 to TRBJ2-7; 7 positions agree with TRBD1. The V segment lost 0 bases and the J segment 2 bases; nucleotides outside the gene matches: 1. The CDR3 runs 14 residues. The V gene's germline CDR1 is WNHNN and CDR2 SYGVQD (reference sequence). The CDR3 here is CASSESGTAYEQYF. CDR3 bases: TGCGCCAGCAGTGAGTCGGGGACAGCCTACGAGCAGTACTTC.

This clone was recorded once. This sequence joins TRBV19 and TRBJ2-7; 9 bases agree with TRBD1. The CDR3 is 13 amino acids. The V gene end was trimmed by 6 bases and the J gene end by 2 bases; junction bases not matched to a gene: 2. Germline values: CDR1 LNHDA, CDR2 SQIVND (reference sequence). The CDR3 DNA is TGTGCCAGTAGGGGACAGGGTACCTACGAGCAGTACTTC. Its protein product is CASRGQGTYEQYF.

The rearrangement links TRBV19 to TRBJ1-1; TRBD1 matches 7 bases. This CDR3 region has 14 residues. V lost 6 bases, J lost 3 bases, and 7 bases stayed unmatched. Germline values: CDR1 LNHDA, CDR2 SQIVND (reference sequence). CDR3: CASRKQGTDTEAFF. DNA for the CDR3: TGTGCCAGTAGGAAACAGGGGACGGACACTGAAGCTTTCTTT. Supplemented by reference TRBV19 and TRBJ1-1, the full variable domain reads DGGITQSPKYLFRKEGQNVTLSCEQNLNHDAMYWYRQDPGQGLRLIYYSQIVNDFQKGDIAEGYSVSREKKESFPLTVTSAQKNPTAFYLCASRKQGTDTEAFFGQGTRLTVV.

This clone was counted between two and nine times. The V gene is TRBV10-2, the J gene TRBJ2-1; TRBD2 agrees at 8 bases. Trimming removed 6 bases from V and 0 bases from J; junction bases left unmatched: 1. CDR1 is WSHSY and CDR2 is SAAADI in the germline V gene. The CDR3 sequence is 14 residues long. CDR3 bases: TGCGCCAGCAGAAGCGGGAGCTCCTACAATGAGCAGTTCTTC. Translated: CASRSGSSYNEQFF.